The 7 T cell receptor beta chains listed next were all sequenced from one sample in a study of cytomegalovirus exposure and HLA in healthy donors. In the PCR, 60 Vbeta and 13 Jbeta primers were used. Clones were read by immunoSEQ multiplex PCR, and TCRdb kept only the in-frame ones, dropping some. Counted here are roughly 98,000 clones, more than 55% occurring once; the ten biggest clones make up approximately 5%. The sample was PBMCs. The source of these receptors is a woman in her 30s in good health and CMV-seropositive.

The rearrangement joins TRBV29-1 to TRBJ2-1, with 8 bases that match TRBD2. V lost 5 bases to trimming and J lost 3 bases; unmatched junction nucleotides: 6. The germline V gene has CDR1 SQVTM and CDR2 ANQGSEA. There are 14 residues in the CDR3. The CDR3 here is CSVSAGAIYNEQFF. The DNA for the CDR3 is TGCAGCGTTTCAGCGGGGGCTATCTACAATGAGCAGTTCTTC.

This rearrangement joins TRBV15 to TRBJ1-2, with 8 positions matching TRBD1. Germline loops: CDR1 LNHNV, CDR2 YYDKDF (reference sequence). V lost 1 base, J lost 7 bases, and 11 bases stayed unmatched. The CDR3 runs 16 residues. CDR3 in amino acids: CATSRGGGGQDVGYTF. CDR3 bases: TGTGCCACCAGCAGAGGCGGGGGGGGACAGGACGTTGGCTACACCTTC.

This chain joins TRBV30 and TRBJ1-1; TRBD1 matches at 7 bases. Germline V CDR1 and CDR2: GTSNPN, SVGIG (reference sequence). The V and J ends lost 4 bases and 5 bases, in that order; junction bases with no gene match: 13. The CDR3 totals 15 residues. CDR3 in DNA: TGTGCCTGGAAGGTGAGTGACAGGGAGGCAACTGAAGCTTTCTTT. The encoded protein is CAWKVSDREATEAFF.

The chain carries TRBV7-2 and TRBJ2-3; TRBD2 matches at 9 bases. Germline lookup yields CDR1 SGHTA and CDR2 FQGNSA. This CDR3 is 18 amino acids long. V lost 1 base, J lost 0 bases, and 8 bases stayed unmatched. CDR3 sequence reads: CASSLEAGGHPSTDTQYF. The CDR3 DNA is TGTGCCAGCAGCTTAGAAGCGGGGGGCCACCCTAGCACAGATACGCAGTATTTT.

This clone came up once. The J gene is TRBJ2-1, the V gene TRBV18; TRBD2 agrees at 11 bases. CDR3 length equals 18 residues. Germline V gene lookup returns CDR1 KGHSH and CDR2 LQKENI. V lost 2 bases, J lost 6 bases, and 12 bases stayed unmatched. The DNA of the CDR3 is TGTGCCAGCTCACCAAAAGGGACTAGCGGATCACTGTTCAATGAGCAGTTCTTC. Translating it yields CASSPKGTSGSLFNEQFF.

J is TRBJ2-3 and V is TRBV12-5; D possibly corresponds to TRBD2 (6 bases). V lost 0 bases, J lost 2 bases, and 9 bases lay in between. Per germline, CDR1 LGHNT and CDR2 FRNRAP. This CDR3 is 15 amino acids long. The CDR3 nucleotides read TGTGCTAGTGGTTTGGTACTAGCTCACACAGATACGCAGTATTTT. Amino acids: CASGLVLAHTDTQYF.

The chain links TRBV7-7 to TRBJ1-1; D is uncertain. The length of the CDR3 is 12 residues. With 5 bases removed from V and 5 bases from J, the gap between germline ends came to 9 bases. CDR1 is SSHAT and CDR2 is FNYEAQ in the germline V gene (reference sequence). The CDR3 sequence is CASSTRWTEAFF. CDR3 bases: TGTGCCAGCAGCACGCGGTGGACTGAAGCTTTCTTT.